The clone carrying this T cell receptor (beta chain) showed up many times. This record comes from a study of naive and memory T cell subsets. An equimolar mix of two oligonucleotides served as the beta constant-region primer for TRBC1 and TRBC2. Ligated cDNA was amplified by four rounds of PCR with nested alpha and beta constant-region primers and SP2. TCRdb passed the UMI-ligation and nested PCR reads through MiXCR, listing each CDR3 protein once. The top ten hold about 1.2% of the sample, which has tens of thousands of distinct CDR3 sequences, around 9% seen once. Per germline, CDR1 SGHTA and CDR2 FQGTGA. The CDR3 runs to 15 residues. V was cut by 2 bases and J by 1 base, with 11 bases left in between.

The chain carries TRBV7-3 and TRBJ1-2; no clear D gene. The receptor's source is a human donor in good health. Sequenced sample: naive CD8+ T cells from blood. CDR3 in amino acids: CASSLRRTHNYGYTF. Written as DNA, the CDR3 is TGTGCCAGCAGCTTACGCCGGACCCATAACTATGGCTACACCTTC.